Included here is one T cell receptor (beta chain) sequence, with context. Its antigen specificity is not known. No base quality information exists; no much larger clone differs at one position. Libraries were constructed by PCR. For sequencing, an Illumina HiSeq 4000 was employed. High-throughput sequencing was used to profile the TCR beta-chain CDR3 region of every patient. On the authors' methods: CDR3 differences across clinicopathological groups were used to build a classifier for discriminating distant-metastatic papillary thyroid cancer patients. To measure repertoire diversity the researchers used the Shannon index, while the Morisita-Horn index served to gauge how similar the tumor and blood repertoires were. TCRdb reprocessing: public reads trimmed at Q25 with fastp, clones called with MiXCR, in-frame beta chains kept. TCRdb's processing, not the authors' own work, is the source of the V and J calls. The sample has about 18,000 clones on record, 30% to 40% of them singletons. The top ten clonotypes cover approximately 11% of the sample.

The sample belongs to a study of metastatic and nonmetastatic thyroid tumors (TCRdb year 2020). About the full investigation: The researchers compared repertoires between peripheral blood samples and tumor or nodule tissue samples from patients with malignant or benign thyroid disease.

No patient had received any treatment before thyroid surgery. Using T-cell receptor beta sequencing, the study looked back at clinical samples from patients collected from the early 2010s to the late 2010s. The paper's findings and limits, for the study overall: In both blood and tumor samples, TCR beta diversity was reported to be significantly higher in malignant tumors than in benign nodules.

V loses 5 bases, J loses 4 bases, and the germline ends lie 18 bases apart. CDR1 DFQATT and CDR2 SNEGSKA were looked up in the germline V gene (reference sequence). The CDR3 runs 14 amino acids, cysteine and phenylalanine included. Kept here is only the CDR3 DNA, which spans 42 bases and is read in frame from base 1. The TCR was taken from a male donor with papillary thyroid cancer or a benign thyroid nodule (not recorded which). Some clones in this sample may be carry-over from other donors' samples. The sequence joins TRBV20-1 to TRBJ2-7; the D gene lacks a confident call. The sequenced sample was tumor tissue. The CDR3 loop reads CSAPPGPYAYEQYF. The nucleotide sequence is TGCAGTGCTCCTCCCGGGCCGTACGCTTACGAGCAGTACTTC.